This T cell receptor (beta chain) was sequenced during a study of blood T cell repertoires in COVID-19. Germline-derived CDR1 and CDR2 are SGHNT and YENEEA. The CDR3 covers 14 residues. V was shortened by 5 bases and J by 7 bases, with 18 bases between the two germline ends. As handled by the study authors: Estimation of nucleated cell counts was performed using reference gene primer amplification. Produced via immunoSEQ multiplex PCR; TCRdb's table is partial and in-frame only. D and trimming were read from the DNA, whereas the V and J calls and clone size are those reported in that table. The top ten hold less than 2% of the sample, which has around 250,000 clones, roughly 84% seen once.

The receptor comes from a woman in her thirties or forties who had recovered from COVID-19. The sample consisted of peripheral blood. The chain joins TRBV11-3 to TRBJ2-7; maybe TRBD1 (6 bases). CDR3 region: CASSTEEQGWEQYF. Here the CDR3 DNA reads TGTGCCAGCAGCACAGAGGAGCAGGGGTGGGAGCAGTACTTC.